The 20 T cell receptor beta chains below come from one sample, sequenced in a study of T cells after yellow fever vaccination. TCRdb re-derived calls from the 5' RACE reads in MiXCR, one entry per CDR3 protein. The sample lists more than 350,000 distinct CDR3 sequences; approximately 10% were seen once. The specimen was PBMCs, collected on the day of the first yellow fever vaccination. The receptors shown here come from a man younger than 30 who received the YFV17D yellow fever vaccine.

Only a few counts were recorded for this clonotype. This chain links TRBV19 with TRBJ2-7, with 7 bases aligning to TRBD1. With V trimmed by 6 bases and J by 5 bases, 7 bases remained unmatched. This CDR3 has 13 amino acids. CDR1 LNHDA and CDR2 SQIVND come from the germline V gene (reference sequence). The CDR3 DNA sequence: TGTGCCAGTAGCGACAGGGCCGGCGACGAGCAGTACTTC. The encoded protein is CASSDRAGDEQYF.

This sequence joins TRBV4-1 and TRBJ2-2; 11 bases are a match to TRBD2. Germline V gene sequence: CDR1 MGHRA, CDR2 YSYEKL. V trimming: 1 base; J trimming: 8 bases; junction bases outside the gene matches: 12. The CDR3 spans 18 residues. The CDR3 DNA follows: TGCGCCAGCAGCCAAGTGGCCCTAGCGGGGGGCCGGAGGGGGGAGCTGTTTTTT. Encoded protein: CASSQVALAGGRRGELFF.

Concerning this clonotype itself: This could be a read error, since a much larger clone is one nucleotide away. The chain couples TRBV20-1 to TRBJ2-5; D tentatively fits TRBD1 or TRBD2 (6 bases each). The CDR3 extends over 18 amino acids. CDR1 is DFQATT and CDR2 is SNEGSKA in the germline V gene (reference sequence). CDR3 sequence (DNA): TGCTGTGCTAGAGATCTTGAGGGGGGTTCGACGCACCAAGAGACCCAGTACTTC. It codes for CCARDLEGGSTHQETQYF.

The CDR3 DNA is TGTGCCAGCAGCGTAAGGCAGGGAGGGTTGGACACTGAAGCTTTCTTT. Encoded protein: CASSVRQGGLDTEAFF. This chain uses TRBV9 with TRBJ1-1; tentative D call: TRBD1 (5 bases). V gave up 1 base and J gave up 3 bases, with 16 bases separating them. The CDR3 extends over 16 amino acids. Germline V CDR1 and CDR2: SGDLS, YYNGEE.

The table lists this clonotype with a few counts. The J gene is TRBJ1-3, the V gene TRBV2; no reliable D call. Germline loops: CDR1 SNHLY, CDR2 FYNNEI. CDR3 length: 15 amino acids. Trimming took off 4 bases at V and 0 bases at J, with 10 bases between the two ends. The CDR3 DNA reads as TGTGCCAGCAGTGCAGCGGCGAACTCTGGAAACACCATATATTTT. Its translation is CASSAAANSGNTIYF.

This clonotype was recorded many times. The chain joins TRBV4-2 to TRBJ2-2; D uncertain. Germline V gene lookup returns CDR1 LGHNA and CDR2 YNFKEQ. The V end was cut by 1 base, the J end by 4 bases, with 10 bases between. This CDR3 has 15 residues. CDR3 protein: CASSQVKAVTGELFF. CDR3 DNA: TGTGCCAGCAGCCAAGTAAAGGCTGTCACCGGGGAGCTGTTTTTT.

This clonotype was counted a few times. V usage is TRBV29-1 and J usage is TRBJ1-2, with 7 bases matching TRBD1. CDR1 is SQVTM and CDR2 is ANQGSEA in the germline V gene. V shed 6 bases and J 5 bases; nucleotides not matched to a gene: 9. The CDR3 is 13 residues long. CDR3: CSVITGTAYGYTF. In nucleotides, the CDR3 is TGCAGCGTCATTACCGGGACAGCTTATGGCTACACCTTC.

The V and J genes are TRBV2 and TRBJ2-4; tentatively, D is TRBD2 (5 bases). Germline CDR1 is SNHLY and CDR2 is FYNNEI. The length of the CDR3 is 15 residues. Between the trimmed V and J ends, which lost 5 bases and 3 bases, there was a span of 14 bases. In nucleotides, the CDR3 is TGTGCCAGCAGTCTACTAGTTCGCGGCAAAAACATTCAGTACTTC. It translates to CASSLLVRGKNIQYF.

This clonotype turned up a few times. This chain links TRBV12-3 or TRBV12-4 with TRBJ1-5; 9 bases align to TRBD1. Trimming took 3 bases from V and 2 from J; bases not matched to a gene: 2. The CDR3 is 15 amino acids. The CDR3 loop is CASSFWTGGNQPQHF. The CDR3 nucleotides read TGTGCCAGCAGTTTTTGGACAGGGGGCAATCAGCCCCAGCATTTT.

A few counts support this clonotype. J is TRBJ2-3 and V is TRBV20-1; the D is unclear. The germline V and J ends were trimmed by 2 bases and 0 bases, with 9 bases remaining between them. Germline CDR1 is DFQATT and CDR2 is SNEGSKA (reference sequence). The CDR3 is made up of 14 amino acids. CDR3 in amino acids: CSARPVTSTDTQYF. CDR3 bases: TGCAGTGCTAGACCTGTGACTAGCACAGATACGCAGTATTTT.

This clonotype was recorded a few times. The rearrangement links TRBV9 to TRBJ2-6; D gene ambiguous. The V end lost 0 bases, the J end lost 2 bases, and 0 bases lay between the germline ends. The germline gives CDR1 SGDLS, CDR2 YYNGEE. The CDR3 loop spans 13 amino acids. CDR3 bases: TGTGCCAGCAGCGTAGCTGGGGCCAACGTCCTGACTTTC. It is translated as CASSVAGANVLTF.

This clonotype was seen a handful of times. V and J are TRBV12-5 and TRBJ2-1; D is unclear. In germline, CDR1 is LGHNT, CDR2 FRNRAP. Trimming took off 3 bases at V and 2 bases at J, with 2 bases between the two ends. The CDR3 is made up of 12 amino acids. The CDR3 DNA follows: TGTGCTAGTGGTTTTGCCTACAATGAGCAGTTCTTC. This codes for CASGFAYNEQFF. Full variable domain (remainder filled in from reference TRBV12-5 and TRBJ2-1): DARVTQTPRHKVTEMGQEVTMRCQPILGHNTVFWYRQTMMQGLELLAYFRNRAPLDDSGMPKDRFSAEMPDATLATLKIQPSEPRDSAVYFCASGFAYNEQFFGPGTRLTVL.

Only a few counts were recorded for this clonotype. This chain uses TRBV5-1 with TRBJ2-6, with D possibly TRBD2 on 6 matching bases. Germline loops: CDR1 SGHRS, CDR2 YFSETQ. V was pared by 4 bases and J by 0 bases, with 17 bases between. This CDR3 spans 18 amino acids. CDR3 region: CASSLRLTSSSGANVLTF. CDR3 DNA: TGCGCCAGCAGCCTCCGACTGACTAGTAGCTCTGGGGCCAACGTCCTGACTTTC.

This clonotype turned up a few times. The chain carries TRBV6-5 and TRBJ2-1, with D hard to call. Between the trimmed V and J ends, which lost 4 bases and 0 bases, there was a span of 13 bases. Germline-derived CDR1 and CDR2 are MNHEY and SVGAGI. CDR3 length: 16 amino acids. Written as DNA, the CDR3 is TGTGCCAGCAGTTCCCGTACCCAGAGCTCCTACAATGAGCAGTTCTTC. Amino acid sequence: CASSSRTQSSYNEQFF.

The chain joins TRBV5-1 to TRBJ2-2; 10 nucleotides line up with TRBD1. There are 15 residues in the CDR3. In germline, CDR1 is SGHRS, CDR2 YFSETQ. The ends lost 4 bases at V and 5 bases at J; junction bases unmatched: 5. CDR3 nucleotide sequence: TGCGCCAGCAGCAAGGGGACAGGGGTGACCGGGGAGCTGTTTTTT. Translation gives CASSKGTGVTGELFF.

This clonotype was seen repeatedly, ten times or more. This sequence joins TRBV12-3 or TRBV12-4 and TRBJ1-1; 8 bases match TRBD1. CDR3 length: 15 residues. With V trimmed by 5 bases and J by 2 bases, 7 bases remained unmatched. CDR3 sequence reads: CASSLRDRSNTEAFF. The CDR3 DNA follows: TGTGCCAGCAGTCTCCGGGACAGGAGTAACACTGAAGCTTTCTTT.

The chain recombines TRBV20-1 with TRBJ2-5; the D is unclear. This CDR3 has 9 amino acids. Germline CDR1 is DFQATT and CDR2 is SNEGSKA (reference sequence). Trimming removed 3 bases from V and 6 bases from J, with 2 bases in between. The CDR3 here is CSASKTQYF. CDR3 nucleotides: TGCAGTGCTAGCAAGACCCAGTACTTC.

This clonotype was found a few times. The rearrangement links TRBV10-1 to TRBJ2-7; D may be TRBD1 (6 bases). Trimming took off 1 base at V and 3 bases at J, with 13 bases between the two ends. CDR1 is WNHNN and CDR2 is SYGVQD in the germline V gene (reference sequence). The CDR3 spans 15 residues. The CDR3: CASSEYPDSFYEQYF. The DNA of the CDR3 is TGCGCCAGCAGTGAGTACCCGGACAGTTTCTACGAGCAGTACTTC.

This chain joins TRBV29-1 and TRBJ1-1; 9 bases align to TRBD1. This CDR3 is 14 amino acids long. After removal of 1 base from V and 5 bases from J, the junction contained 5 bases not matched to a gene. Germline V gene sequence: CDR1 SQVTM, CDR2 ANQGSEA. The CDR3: CSVEAWGQGTEAFF. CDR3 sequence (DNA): TGCAGCGTTGAAGCCTGGGGACAGGGAACTGAAGCTTTCTTT.

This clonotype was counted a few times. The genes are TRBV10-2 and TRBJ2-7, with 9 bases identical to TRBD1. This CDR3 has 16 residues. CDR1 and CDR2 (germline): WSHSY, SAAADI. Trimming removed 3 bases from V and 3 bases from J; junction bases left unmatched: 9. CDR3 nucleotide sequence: TGCGCCAGCAGTGATGACCGGGACAGGGAACACTACGAGCAGTACGTC. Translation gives CASSDDRDREHYEQYV.